Listed here are 20 T cell receptor beta chains from one sample, sequenced in a study of cytomegalovirus exposure and HLA in healthy donors. PCR involved 60 Vbeta and 13 Jbeta primers. Method: immunoSEQ multiplex PCR; TCRdb's copy keeps in-frame clones and lacks some. Among 150,000 to 200,000 clones listed, roughly 86% were seen once. Sequenced material: PBMCs. Receptor source: a young woman in good health and CMV-seronegative.

The rearrangement uses TRBV5-1 and TRBJ2-7, with 10 bases aligning to TRBD2. Trimming at V came to 4 bases and at J to 3 bases, leaving 10 bases not matched to a gene. Germline V CDR1 and CDR2: SGHRS, YFSETQ. The CDR3 length is 16 residues. The CDR3: CASSPKREGRGYEQYF. CDR3 sequence (DNA): TGCGCCAGCAGCCCAAAGCGGGAGGGCCGGGGCTACGAGCAGTACTTC. Drawing the rest from reference TRBV5-1 and TRBJ2-7, the complete variable domain is KAGVTQTPRYLIKTRGQQVTLSCSPISGHRSVSWYQQTPGQGLQFLFEYFSETQRNKGNFPGRFSGRQFSNSRSEMNVSTLELGDSALYLCASSPKREGRGYEQYFGPGTRLTVT.

The V gene is TRBV11-3, the J gene TRBJ2-3; TRBD2 might be the D (6 bases). V shed 2 bases and J shed 0 bases, with 6 bases lying between them. Germline lookup yields CDR1 SGHNT and CDR2 YENEEA. The CDR3 contains 14 residues. Written as DNA, the CDR3 is TGTGCCAGCAGCTTAAGCGGGAGCACAGATACGCAGTATTTT. Protein: CASSLSGSTDTQYF.

This chain joins TRBV4-1 and TRBJ2-7; 8 bases align to TRBD2. The germline CDR1 and CDR2 sequences are MGHRA and YSYEKL. The CDR3 contains 21 residues. The V and J ends lost 0 bases and 4 bases, in that order; junction bases with no gene match: 23. CDR3 protein: CASSQDGGTELIAGLGYEQYF. The CDR3 DNA reads TGCGCCAGCAGCCAAGATGGGGGGACGGAACTTATAGCGGGACTGGGGTACGAGCAGTACTTC.

The J gene is TRBJ2-3, the V gene TRBV19; D is unresolved. V lost 5 bases, J lost 7 bases, and 16 bases lay in between. CDR1 is LNHDA and CDR2 is SQIVND in the germline V gene (reference sequence). The CDR3 length is 14 residues. DNA of the CDR3: TGTGCCAGTAGTCTCGCAAGCTCCTTGAATACGCAGTATTTT. Translated, it gives CASSLASSLNTQYF.

This clone was observed a single time. This rearrangement joins TRBV5-1 to TRBJ1-5, with TRBD1 identical over 9 bases. The CDR3 contains 14 residues. Germline CDR1 SGHRS, CDR2 YFSETQ. After removal of 4 bases from V and 7 bases from J, the junction contained 6 bases not matched to a gene. CDR3 nucleotide sequence: TGCGCCAGCAGCACTACAGGGGGCGGGCAGCCCCAGCATTTT. It encodes CASSTTGGGQPQHF.

The V call is TRBV7-9, the J call TRBJ1-2; D perhaps matches TRBD1 (6 bases). The germline CDR1 and CDR2 sequences are SEHNR and FQNEAQ (reference sequence). The CDR3 has 14 amino acids. V was pared by 3 bases and J by 8 bases, with 16 bases between. This chain's CDR3 is CASSLPGHLGGYTF. The CDR3 DNA sequence: TGTGCCAGCAGCTTGCCGGGACACCTGGGAGGCTACACCTTC.

This clone appeared a single time. This rearrangement joins TRBV7-9 to TRBJ1-5, with no clear D. This CDR3 contains 12 residues. V lost 1 base, J lost 9 bases, and 7 bases lay in between. CDR1 SEHNR and CDR2 FQNEAQ come from the germline V gene (reference sequence). The CDR3 nucleotides are TGTGCCAGCAGCTTAGATATTTGGCCCCAGCATTTT. Protein sequence: CASSLDIWPQHF. Full variable domain (rest looked up from reference TRBV7-9 and TRBJ1-5): DTGVSQNPRHKITKRGQNVTFRCDPISEHNRLYWYRQTLGQGPEFLTYFQNEAQLEKSRLLSDRFSAERPKGSFSTLEIQRTEQGDSAMYLCASSLDIWPQHFGDGTRLSIL.

On this clone itself: Mismatch with germline at one junction end may stem from a read error. The chain has TRBV7-7 and TRBJ2-2; D gene unclear. Germline CDR1 SSHAT, CDR2 FNYEAQ (reference sequence). This CDR3 contains 14 residues. Here the CDR3 reads CASSFSPNTGELFF. The CDR3 DNA sequence: TGTGCTAGCAGTTTTAGCCCGAACACCGGGGAGCTGTTTTTT.

The chain recombines TRBV6-1 with TRBJ1-1; 8 nucleotides align to TRBD1. J lost 2 bases, V lost 2 bases, and 7 bases had no gene match. The CDR3 totals 16 residues. CDR1 and CDR2 (germline): MNHNS, SASEGT. CDR3 DNA sequence: TGTGCCAGCAGTGAACAGCCGACAGGGGTTAACACTGAAGCTTTCTTT. Translated: CASSEQPTGVNTEAFF.

The table lists this clone with a few counts. Other DNA variants within this sample encode the same CDR3. This chain joins TRBV4-2 and TRBJ2-1; D perhaps matches TRBD2 (6 bases). The CDR3 sequence is 16 residues long. The germline V gene has CDR1 LGHNA and CDR2 YNFKEQ. V was pared by 0 bases and J by 1 base, with 10 bases between. The CDR3 is CASSQDLAGSYNEQFF. The CDR3 nucleotides are TGTGCCAGCAGCCAAGATCTGGCGGGGTCCTACAATGAGCAGTTCTTC.

The chain is built from TRBV4-2 and TRBJ2-3; 7 bases align to TRBD2. Trimming removed 3 bases from V and 2 bases from J; junction bases left unmatched: 5. Per germline, CDR1 LGHNA and CDR2 YNFKEQ. This CDR3 spans 15 amino acids. In nucleotides, the CDR3 is TGTGCCAGCAGCCAGGGACTACGTTACACAGATACGCAGTATTTT. This encodes CASSQGLRYTDTQYF.

The V call is TRBV29-1, the J call TRBJ1-1, with a possible D match to TRBD1 (5 bases). The CDR3 totals 15 residues. V lost 5 bases, J lost 1 base, and 17 bases lay in between. Germline V gives CDR1 SQVTM, CDR2 ANQGSEA. The CDR3 protein is CSVSGGTQGNTEAFF. The CDR3 nucleotides are TGCAGCGTTTCGGGTGGGACTCAGGGGAACACTGAAGCTTTCTTT. The full variable domain, completed using reference TRBV29-1 and TRBJ1-1, is SAVISQKPSRDICQRGTSLTIQCQVDSQVTMMFWYRQQPGQSLTLIATANQGSEATYESGFVIDKFPISRPNLTFSTLTVSNMSPEDSSIYLCSVSGGTQGNTEAFFGQGTRLTVV.

CDR3 coding DNA: TGTGCCAGCAGGTCACCTAGCGGTAGCACAGATACGCAGTATTTT. The encoded protein is CASRSPSGSTDTQYF. J is TRBJ2-3 and V is TRBV27, with 7 bases that match TRBD2. V shed 6 bases and J 0 bases; nucleotides not matched to a gene: 6. The CDR3 is 15 amino acids. Germline CDR1 reads MNHEY; CDR2 reads SMNVEV (reference sequence).

This rearrangement joins TRBV19 to TRBJ1-5; possible D gene TRBD1, 6 bases. Trimming left V 0 bases short and J 10 bases short, with 19 bases between. Germline V gene lookup returns CDR1 LNHDA and CDR2 SQIVND (reference sequence). The CDR3 runs to 16 residues. For the CDR3, the DNA is TGTGCCAGTAGTATAGAACGGACAGCCCCGAGCAGTCCCCAGCATTTT. This encodes CASSIERTAPSSPQHF.

The V and J genes are TRBV7-6 and TRBJ1-5; 9 nucleotides match TRBD1. Germline CDR1 reads SGHVS; CDR2 reads FNYEAQ. V trimming: 5 bases; J trimming: 3 bases; junction bases outside the gene matches: 14. The CDR3 runs 18 residues. The CDR3 coding sequence is TGTGCCAGCAGCCCCGGGACAGGGCTGGAGGGGGACAATCAGCCCCAGCATTTT. Its translation is CASSPGTGLEGDNQPQHF.

This rearrangement joins TRBV2 to TRBJ1-1; possibly TRBD1 for D (5 bases). The CDR3 sequence is 13 residues long. Germline V CDR1 and CDR2: SNHLY, FYNNEI. Trimming pared 6 bases from V and 2 bases from J, leaving 10 bases between. DNA of the CDR3: TGTGCCAGCAGGGATACAGGAAACACTGAAGCTTTCTTT. Its translation: CASRDTGNTEAFF.

J is TRBJ2-7 and V is TRBV5-1, with a tentative D call TRBD1 (5 bases). There are 13 residues in the CDR3. From germline, CDR1 is SGHRS and CDR2 YFSETQ. Trimming took 5 bases from V and 0 from J, leaving 9 bases between them. CDR3 coding DNA: TGCGCCAGCAGGGGGCTTAGCTCCTACGAGCAGTACTTC. Protein sequence: CASRGLSSYEQYF. Looking up the rest from reference TRBV5-1 and TRBJ2-7 gives the full variable domain: KAGVTQTPRYLIKTRGQQVTLSCSPISGHRSVSWYQQTPGQGLQFLFEYFSETQRNKGNFPGRFSGRQFSNSRSEMNVSTLELGDSALYLCASRGLSSYEQYFGPGTRLTVT.

The chain combines TRBV27 with TRBJ1-5; D remains ambiguous. The length of the CDR3 is 12 residues. The germline V and J ends were trimmed by 8 bases and 1 base, with 6 bases remaining between them. Germline lookup yields CDR1 MNHEY and CDR2 SMNVEV (reference sequence). CDR3: CASSFSNQPQHF. The DNA of the CDR3 is TGTGCCAGCTCCTTCAGCAATCAGCCCCAGCATTTT.

Concerning this clone itself: At one of its ends the junction is not consistent with the germline gene, which may arise from a read error. V usage is TRBV7-9 and J usage is TRBJ2-1, with a weak D call TRBD2 (6 bases). The CDR3 has 12 amino acids. Germline V CDR1 and CDR2: SEHNR, FQNEAQ (reference sequence). CDR3 sequence: CASSVTRGKTIF. DNA of the CDR3: TGTGCCAGCAGCGTGACTAGGGGAAAAACGATCTTC.

This chain joins TRBV7-9 and TRBJ2-1; weak D call: TRBD2 (5 bases). V dropped 6 bases and J dropped 4 bases, with 16 bases sitting between them. This CDR3 has 15 residues. Germline V gene data show CDR1 as SEHNR and CDR2 as FQNEAQ (reference sequence). The CDR3 region has the DNA TGTGCCAGCAGTACAAACCGGGGTTCGTACAATGAGCAGTTCTTC. Translated: CASSTNRGSYNEQFF.